This T cell receptor (beta chain) was observed in a study of Graves' ophthalmopathy and Graves' hyperthyroidism. The study, taken as a whole, reports: The model flagged ophthalmopathy progression at around 70% sensitivity and 72% to 80% specificity.

The ends were cut back, 4 bases at V and 4 bases at J, with 25 bases in the middle. The CDR3 runs to 18 residues. The authors amplified TCR beta CDR3 regions from RNA transcripts. Amplification began with first-round RT-PCR using HTBI primers, then second-round multiplex PCR was performed. TCRdb itself ran the multiplex PCR reads through MiXCR, one entry per CDR3 protein. The table shows hundreds of thousands of distinct CDR3 sequences, with around 21% occurring only once. This clonotype was recorded many times. Its matching antigen is unknown. Hyperthyroidism was new, under 2 months, in patients aged 18 to 65.

This chain connects TRBV12-3 or TRBV12-4 to TRBJ1-1; no firm D call. The specimen was peripheral blood. The TCR was taken from a woman younger than 35 with stable Graves' hyperthyroidism. DNA for the CDR3: TGTGCCAGCAGTTCCACGGTGATCCGGGCCCCCTCGAGCACTGAAGCTTTCTTT. This translates into CASSSTVIRAPSSTEAFF.